The next 8 T cell receptor beta chains were all read from a single sample in a study of blood T cell repertoires in COVID-19. Clones were read by immunoSEQ multiplex PCR, and TCRdb kept only the in-frame ones, dropping some. The profile shows about 360,000 clones, around 87% of them singletons. The sample consisted of PBMCs or T cells enriched from blood (not recorded which). These TCRs come from a man aged 25-40 years who had recovered from COVID-19.

The chain combines TRBV27 with TRBJ1-2; TRBD1 matches at 8 bases. V shed 0 bases, J shed 4 bases, and the junction held 4 bases outside the gene matches. The CDR3 length is 15 residues. The V gene's germline CDR1 is MNHEY and CDR2 SMNVEV (reference sequence). This CDR3 reads CASSLSPGGIYGYTF. In DNA, the CDR3 is TGTGCCAGCAGTTTATCCCCAGGGGGCATCTATGGCTACACCTTC.

CDR3 region: CASSPEGYYGYTF. In nucleotides, the CDR3 is TGTGCCAGCAGTCCGGAGGGGTACTATGGCTACACCTTC. The chain couples TRBV6-5 to TRBJ1-2; tentative D call: TRBD1 (5 bases). Trimming pared 5 bases from V and 3 bases from J, leaving 10 bases between. The CDR3 spans 13 residues. Looked up from germline, CDR1 is MNHEY and CDR2 is SVGAGI.

This clone has only a few counts. The chain combines TRBV11-3 with TRBJ1-1; D is unclear. From germline, CDR1 is SGHNT and CDR2 YENEEA. The CDR3 has 13 residues. Trimming took off 5 bases at V and 0 bases at J, with 7 bases between the two ends. The CDR3 region has the DNA TGTGCCAGCAGCCCCGGTCTGAACACTGAAGCTTTCTTT. It codes for CASSPGLNTEAFF.

The chain carries TRBV7-8 and TRBJ1-5; 7 nucleotides align to TRBD1. Germline V gives CDR1 SGHVS, CDR2 FQNEAQ. The junction had 2 bases not matched to a gene; V was cut back by 5 bases and J by 1 base. The CDR3 contains 14 residues. In DNA form, the CDR3 reads TGTGCCAGCAGCCCGGACAGGAGCAATCAGCCCCAGCATTTT. Its translation is CASSPDRSNQPQHF.

This chain uses TRBV7-2 with TRBJ1-5; D may be TRBD1 (5 bases). The CDR3 covers 16 residues. Germline CDR1 SGHTA, CDR2 FQGNSA. V gave up 1 base and J gave up 6 bases, with 16 bases separating them. The CDR3 region is CASSLEGRTVGQPQHF. The CDR3 nucleotides are TGTGCCAGCAGCTTAGAGGGGAGGACTGTCGGTCAGCCCCAGCATTTT.

CDR3 sequence (DNA): TGTGCCACCAGCAGAAGGACAGCTTTATCTAATATAGATACGCAGTATTTT. Its protein is CATSRRTALSNIDTQYF. The chain combines TRBV15 with TRBJ2-3; D possibly corresponds to TRBD1 (6 bases). CDR3 length: 17 amino acids. CDR1 and CDR2 from the germline V gene are LNHNV and YYDKDF (reference sequence). With 2 bases removed from V and 5 bases from J, the gap between germline ends came to 20 bases.

The rearrangement joins TRBV6-4 to TRBJ1-2; 9 bases match TRBD1. Germline values: CDR1 MRHNA, CDR2 SNTAGT. The CDR3 extends over 16 amino acids. Trimming cost V 0 bases and J 8 bases; bases outside gene matches: 10. The CDR3: CASSDSPLKTGGGYTF. The CDR3 region has the DNA TGTGCCAGCAGTGACTCTCCATTAAAAACAGGGGGCGGCTACACCTTC.

V is TRBV5-4 and J is TRBJ2-2; 9 nucleotides line up with TRBD2. This CDR3 comprises 17 residues. Germline V CDR1 and CDR2: SGHNT, YYREEE (reference sequence). V lost 3 bases to trimming and J lost 5 bases; unmatched junction nucleotides: 11. This chain's CDR3 is CASSSNLASGVTGELFF. The DNA for the CDR3 is TGTGCCAGCAGCTCGAACCTGGCTAGCGGGGTTACCGGGGAGCTGTTTTTT.